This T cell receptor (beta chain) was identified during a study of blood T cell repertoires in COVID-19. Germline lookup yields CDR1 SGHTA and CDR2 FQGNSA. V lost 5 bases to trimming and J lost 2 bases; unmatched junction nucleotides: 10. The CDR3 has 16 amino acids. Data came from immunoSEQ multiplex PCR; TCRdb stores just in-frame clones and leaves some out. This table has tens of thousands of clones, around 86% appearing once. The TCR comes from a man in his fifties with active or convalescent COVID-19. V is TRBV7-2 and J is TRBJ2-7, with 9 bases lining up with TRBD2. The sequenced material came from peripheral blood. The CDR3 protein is CASSKDSIAGAYEQYF. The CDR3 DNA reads TGTGCCAGCAGCAAAGACTCAATAGCGGGGGCCTACGAGCAGTACTTC.